These 15 T cell receptor beta chains were sequenced from one sample in a study of beta chain features in type 1 diabetes. As every portion of the isolated RNA was reverse transcribed, the sequencing read expressed TCRB transcripts. Sequencing was performed with immunoSEQ multiplex PCR; in TCRdb, only in-frame clones are kept and a portion is missing. The repertoire consists of fewer than 900,000 clones, with 17% occurring once and the leading ten covering roughly 0.025%. The sample comprised naive CD4+ T cells from blood. Receptor source: a woman between 18 and 29 years old in good health.

The table lists this clone with a few counts. V gene TRBV18 combines with J gene TRBJ1-5; 12 nucleotides match TRBD1. This CDR3 has 13 amino acids. With 8 bases clipped from V and 5 bases from J, the junction kept 1 base outside the gene matches. Germline V gene sequence: CDR1 KGHSH, CDR2 LQKENI. The CDR3 coding sequence is TGTGCCAGCGGGACAGGGGGCGATCAGCCCCAGCATTTT. Translating it yields CASGTGGDQPQHF.

This clone has a single count. The chain is built from TRBV5-4 and TRBJ2-5, with D possibly matching TRBD1 (5 bases). Trimming took 7 bases from V and 5 from J, leaving 15 bases between them. The CDR3 contains 13 residues. The V gene's germline CDR1 is SGHNT and CDR2 YYREEE (reference sequence). In nucleotides, the CDR3 is TGTGCCAGCGGTCGCGGTGGGGCGGAGACCCAGTACTTC. It translates to CASGRGGAETQYF.

The V and J genes are TRBV7-9 and TRBJ1-1; no firm D call. The CDR3 has 14 amino acids. Germline loops: CDR1 SEHNR, CDR2 FQNEAQ (reference sequence). Trimming removed 4 bases at V and 3 bases at J, with 12 bases between. The CDR3 nucleotides are TGTGCCAGCAGCTACGACTCGCGGGACACTGAAGCTTTCTTT. Protein product: CASSYDSRDTEAFF.

This CDR3 is CASSFSQLTKNIQYF. In nucleotides, the CDR3 is TGTGCCAGCAGTTTCTCGCAGTTGACAAAAAACATTCAGTACTTC. The chain carries TRBV6-6 and TRBJ2-4; no firm D call. V shed 4 bases and J shed 4 bases, with 14 bases lying between them. Germline V gene data show CDR1 as MNHNY and CDR2 as SVGAGI (reference sequence). This CDR3 is built from 15 residues.

This clone was counted only a few times. This rearrangement joins TRBV15 to TRBJ2-5; 8 bases are shared with TRBD1. V dropped 2 bases and J dropped 2; count of bases not matched to a gene: 7. In germline, CDR1 is LNHNV, CDR2 YYDKDF (reference sequence). The CDR3 totals 16 residues. The CDR3 is CATSRLPGQGQETQYF. In DNA form, the CDR3 reads TGTGCCACCAGCAGATTACCCGGACAGGGTCAAGAGACCCAGTACTTC.

J is TRBJ1-2 and V is TRBV19; the match to TRBD1 covers 7 bases. V shed 0 bases, J shed 4 bases, and the junction held 11 bases outside the gene matches. This CDR3 region has 17 residues. Germline V gene sequence: CDR1 LNHDA, CDR2 SQIVND (reference sequence). CDR3: CASSIDLRSPGGYGYTF. The CDR3 nucleotides read TGTGCCAGTAGTATAGATCTCCGTTCTCCAGGGGGCTATGGCTACACCTTC.

This rearrangement joins TRBV7-9 to TRBJ2-1, with D uncertain. The V gene's germline CDR1 is SEHNR and CDR2 FQNEAQ (reference sequence). The ends were cut back, 1 base at V and 12 bases at J, with 10 bases in the middle. The CDR3 has 12 amino acids. In DNA form, the CDR3 reads TGTGCCAGCAGCTTAGTGGCAGATCGGCAGTTCTTC. It specifies CASSLVADRQFF.

Regarding this clone: Distinct nucleotide sequences in the sample also encode this CDR3. The chain recombines TRBV6-6 with TRBJ2-4; D ambiguous. Germline CDR1 and CDR2: MNHNY and SVGAGI (reference sequence). The CDR3 is 13 amino acids. V was pared by 6 bases and J by 0 bases, with 6 bases between. The CDR3 loop reads CASSEIAKNIQYF. The CDR3 DNA follows: TGTGCCAGCAGCGAGATAGCCAAAAACATTCAGTACTTC.

The rearrangement joins TRBV9 to TRBJ2-2; 8 nucleotides align to TRBD2. Per the germline V gene, CDR1 is SGDLS and CDR2 is YYNGEE. The CDR3 loop spans 15 amino acids. The J segment lost 6 bases and the V segment lost 4 bases, leaving 8 bases of the junction unmatched. The CDR3 bases are TGTGCCAGCAGCCCAAGGACTAGCCCGGCCGGGGAGCTGTTTTTT. Translating gives CASSPRTSPAGELFF.

This chain links TRBV7-9 with TRBJ2-1; D is uncertain. The length of the CDR3 is 15 residues. Trimming took off 1 base at V and 9 bases at J, with 16 bases between the two ends. Germline assignment: CDR1 SEHNR and CDR2 FQNEAQ (reference sequence). The CDR3: CASSLGTLRLVEQFF. CDR3 coding DNA: TGTGCCAGCAGCTTAGGAACCCTACGCCTAGTTGAGCAGTTCTTC.

The V call is TRBV19, the J call TRBJ1-3, with 7 positions matching TRBD1. The CDR3 runs 15 residues. V shed 9 bases, J shed 1 base, and the junction held 9 bases outside the gene matches. The germline gives CDR1 LNHDA, CDR2 SQIVND (reference sequence). The CDR3 nucleotides are TGTGCCAGCCACACCGACAGGGAATCTGGAAACACCATATATTTT. Its translation is CASHTDRESGNTIYF.

The chain uses TRBV6-1 and TRBJ1-2, with TRBD1 matching over 10 bases. Germline assignment: CDR1 MNHNS and CDR2 SASEGT. This CDR3 has 15 amino acids. With V trimmed by 5 bases and J by 3 bases, 6 bases remained unmatched. The CDR3 DNA sequence: TGTGCCAGCAGTCCCGGACAGGGGGGGGACTATGGCTACACCTTC. Amino acid sequence: CASSPGQGGDYGYTF.

The table lists this clone with a few counts. The V gene is TRBV7-9, the J gene TRBJ1-1; D remains unclear. Looked up from germline, CDR1 is SEHNR and CDR2 is FQNEAQ (reference sequence). V was cut by 5 bases and J by 4 bases, with 14 bases left in between. CDR3 size: 14 residues. CDR3 sequence: CASSQGMGGTEAFF. CDR3 DNA sequence: TGTGCCAGCAGCCAAGGTATGGGCGGCACTGAAGCTTTCTTT.

The V call is TRBV18, the J call TRBJ2-1, with 10 bases that match TRBD1. Trimming took 3 bases from V and 6 from J; bases not matched to a gene: 2. The CDR3 has 14 amino acids. Germline-derived CDR1 and CDR2 are KGHSH and LQKENI. CDR3 nucleotide sequence: TGTGCCAGCTCACCGGGACAGGGGATCAATGAGCAGTTCTTC. Amino acids: CASSPGQGINEQFF. Variable domain in full (rest from reference TRBV18 and TRBJ2-1): NAGVMQNPRHLVRRRGQEARLRCSPMKGHSHVYWYRQLPEEGLKFMVYLQKENIIDESGMPKERFSAEFPKEGPSILRIQQVVRGDSAAYFCASSPGQGINEQFFGPGTRLTVL.

In its sample, this clone was seen a few times. This sequence joins TRBV6-5 and TRBJ2-7, with TRBD2 matching 9 bases. Germline trimming cut 8 bases from V and 3 bases from J; bases unmatched to any gene: 11. CDR1 is MNHEY, CDR2 SVGAGI, per germline. The CDR3 is 15 residues long. DNA for the CDR3: TGTGCCAGCCGATCGGTTAGCGGGGGAAGCTACGAGCAGTACTTC. Amino acid sequence: CASRSVSGGSYEQYF.